A single sample gave rise to the 18 T cell receptor beta chains below, sequenced in a study of CD8+ T cells in alopecia areata. Sequencing used cDNA as its template, made by extracting RNA and reverse transcribing it. Assay used: immunoSEQ multiplex PCR; TCRdb lists only in-frame clones, some missing. The sample records 120,000 to 150,000 clones, around 50% being singletons. Sequenced: CD4+ T cells sorted from blood. These receptors originate from a human donor with alopecia areata.

Here the CDR3 DNA reads TGTGCCAGCAGTGATGGGACAGGGTCTTACGAGCAGTACTTC. Its protein product is CASSDGTGSYEQYF. The chain has TRBV28 and TRBJ2-7; 9 positions agree with TRBD1. V shed 5 bases, J shed 4 bases, and the junction held 6 bases outside the gene matches. The germline V gene encodes CDR1 MDHEN and CDR2 SYDVKM. CDR3 length: 14 amino acids.

The rearrangement uses TRBV18 and TRBJ1-1, with 7 positions matching TRBD1. Germline V gene data show CDR1 as KGHSH and CDR2 as LQKENI. The CDR3 loop spans 14 amino acids. Trimming removed 3 bases from V and 2 bases from J; junction bases left unmatched: 3. In DNA, the CDR3 is TGTGCCAGCTCACCCTGGGACAGCAACACTGAAGCTTTCTTT. This encodes CASSPWDSNTEAFF.

The CDR3 loop is CASRPTGTQTYNEQFF. The CDR3 DNA reads TGTGCCAGCAGACCAACCGGGACCCAAACCTACAATGAGCAGTTCTTC. This chain uses TRBV7-3 with TRBJ2-1, with D perhaps being TRBD1 or TRBD2 (5 bases each). The CDR3 extends over 16 amino acids. The germline V gene has CDR1 SGHTA and CDR2 FQGTGA. The V gene lost 6 bases and the J gene lost 2 bases, with 17 bases spanning the gap.

The table lists this clone with a few counts. V is TRBV6-5 and J is TRBJ1-2; no firm D call. The CDR3 runs to 15 residues. Trimming took 2 bases from V and 4 from J, leaving 14 bases between them. Germline V lookup: CDR1 MNHEY, CDR2 SVGAGI. CDR3 loop: CASSYREDGTYGYTF. Here the CDR3 DNA reads TGTGCCAGCAGTTACAGGGAGGACGGAACCTATGGCTACACCTTC.

This clone was counted only a few times. The chain employs TRBV30 and TRBJ1-2; D unclear. V lost 1 base, J lost 10 bases, and 10 bases lay in between. The V gene's germline CDR1 is GTSNPN and CDR2 SVGIG (reference sequence). The CDR3 has 11 amino acids. The CDR3 sequence is CAWSGSALYTF. The CDR3 DNA sequence: TGTGCCTGGAGTGGGTCGGCTCTCTACACCTTC.

This clone was detected once. The rearrangement links TRBV11-2 to TRBJ2-7; 7 nucleotides agree with TRBD1. This CDR3 has 15 residues. The germline CDR1 and CDR2 sequences are SGHAT and FQNNGV. The junction had 7 bases not matched to a gene; V was cut back by 3 bases and J by 2 bases. CDR3 DNA: TGTGCCAGCAGCTTTGGGACAGAAGTCCCCTACGAGCAGTACTTC. Translating it yields CASSFGTEVPYEQYF.

J is TRBJ1-5 and V is TRBV6-1, with 8 positions matching TRBD1. The CDR3 contains 13 residues. Germline CDR1 MNHNS, CDR2 SASEGT. The ends lost 6 bases at V and 5 bases at J; junction bases unmatched: 3. The CDR3 loop is CASRDRAHQPQHF. The CDR3 bases are TGTGCCAGCAGGGACAGGGCGCATCAGCCCCAGCATTTT.

About this clone: Other DNA sequences from this sample encode an identical CDR3 as well. The rearrangement joins TRBV29-1 to TRBJ1-5; TRBD1 aligns across 11 bases. This CDR3 contains 13 residues. Germline assignment: CDR1 SQVTM and CDR2 ANQGSEA. With 6 bases clipped from V and 4 bases from J, the junction kept 2 bases outside the gene matches. CDR3 sequence: CSVGDRGNQPQHF. CDR3 DNA sequence: TGCAGCGTCGGGGACAGGGGGAATCAGCCCCAGCATTTT.

This clone was recorded a few times. The V call is TRBV6-5, the J call TRBJ2-7, with 9 bases that match TRBD1. CDR1 is MNHEY and CDR2 is SVGAGI in the germline V gene. The V gene end was trimmed by 6 bases and the J gene end by 5 bases; junction bases not matched to a gene: 8. The CDR3 has 14 amino acids. The CDR3 nucleotides are TGTGCCAGCAGCTTACAGGGGGCCCCGAACGAGCAGTACTTC. Residues: CASSLQGAPNEQYF.

The V gene is TRBV28, the J gene TRBJ1-2; perhaps TRBD1 as D (5 bases). The CDR3 has 14 residues. V was shortened by 3 bases and J by 8 bases, with 16 bases between the two germline ends. Germline CDR1 MDHEN, CDR2 SYDVKM. The CDR3 sequence: CASSLGGARRGYTF. CDR3 sequence (DNA): TGTGCCAGCAGTTTGGGAGGGGCGCGTCGGGGCTACACCTTC.

This rearrangement joins TRBV20-1 to TRBJ1-1; D is unresolved. The CDR3 covers 11 residues. Germline values: CDR1 DFQATT, CDR2 SNEGSKA (reference sequence). V was trimmed by 6 bases and J by 1 base, leaving 6 bases between them. The CDR3 loop reads CSAEGNTEAFF. CDR3 coding DNA: TGCAGTGCAGAGGGGAACACTGAAGCTTTCTTT.

The CDR3 DNA reads as TGTGCCAGCAGCCCCCAACAGGAGTCCTCCTACGAGCAGTACTTC. Translation gives CASSPQQESSYEQYF. J is TRBJ2-7 and V is TRBV13, with TRBD1 as a possible D gene (5 bases). The CDR3 sequence is 15 residues long. The V end was cut by 5 bases, the J end by 0 bases, with 14 bases between. Germline assignment: CDR1 PRHDT and CDR2 FYEKMQ (reference sequence).

The rearrangement uses TRBV7-6 and TRBJ2-7, with D possibly TRBD2 on 6 matching bases. The CDR3 has 15 amino acids. The ends were cut back, 6 bases at V and 9 bases at J, with 24 bases in the middle. The germline V gene encodes CDR1 SGHVS and CDR2 FNYEAQ. The CDR3 spells CASSQTGLASSGQYF. CDR3 DNA sequence: TGTGCCAGCAGTCAAACGGGGCTAGCGTCCAGCGGGCAGTACTTC.

This clone showed up just a few times. The chain employs TRBV29-1 and TRBJ2-1; D is possibly TRBD2 (6 bases). The CDR3 loop spans 14 amino acids. The germline V gene has CDR1 SQVTM and CDR2 ANQGSEA. V shed 4 bases and J shed 8 bases, with 18 bases lying between them. CDR3 loop: CSVGFRGKRDEQFF. CDR3 DNA sequence: TGCAGCGTTGGTTTCCGGGGGAAGAGGGATGAGCAGTTCTTC.

This chain links TRBV30 with TRBJ2-5; D unresolved. The CDR3 runs 11 residues. Germline V gene data show CDR1 as GTSNPN and CDR2 as SVGIG (reference sequence). Trimming took 8 bases from V and 5 from J, leaving 12 bases between them. The DNA of the CDR3 is TGTGCCGCTACTATTACCGAGACCCAGTACTTC. This gives the protein CAATITETQYF.

The V gene is TRBV5-1, the J gene TRBJ2-5; D call uncertain. The CDR3 runs to 14 residues. V was pared by 0 bases and J by 5 bases, with 11 bases between. Germline values: CDR1 SGHRS, CDR2 YFSETQ. The CDR3 bases are TGCGCCAGCAGCTTGGTCCCGGCCCGGGAGACCCAGTACTTC. Translated: CASSLVPARETQYF.

This chain uses TRBV27 with TRBJ2-5; D is perhaps TRBD2 (6 bases). The germline V gene has CDR1 MNHEY and CDR2 SMNVEV (reference sequence). The V end lost 0 bases, the J end lost 5 bases, and 10 bases lay between the germline ends. This CDR3 region has 14 residues. The CDR3 here is CASSLSGGRETQYF. In nucleotides, the CDR3 is TGTGCCAGCAGTTTATCGGGGGGTCGGGAGACCCAGTACTTC.

The CDR3 spells CASSFLGLAGETTDTQYF. The DNA for the CDR3 is TGTGCCAGCAGTTTCCTCGGACTAGCGGGAGAGACCACAGATACGCAGTATTTT. This chain connects TRBV27 to TRBJ2-3; 13 bases match TRBD2. CDR3 length: 18 amino acids. Trimming removed 3 bases from V and 2 bases from J; junction bases left unmatched: 8. Germline lookup yields CDR1 MNHEY and CDR2 SMNVEV (reference sequence).